What follows describes a single TCR beta chain. This record comes from a study of cytomegalovirus exposure and HLA in healthy donors. Repertoires were generated with immunoSEQ multiplex PCR, while TCRdb's copy carries only in-frame clones and drops some. The repertoire holds tens of thousands of clones, with over 80% as singletons. V dropped 3 bases and J dropped 8 bases, with 12 bases sitting between them. This CDR3 spans 12 amino acids. Germline V gene sequence: CDR1 SQVTM, CDR2 ANQGSEA. This clonotype originated in a man aged 18 to 29 in good health and CMV-seronegative. Source material: PBMCs. This chain joins TRBV29-1 and TRBJ2-3; a possible D gene is TRBD2 (5 bases). The CDR3 spells CSVEHEAGTQYF. Written as DNA, the CDR3 is TGCAGCGTTGAGCATGAGGCGGGTACGCAGTATTTT.